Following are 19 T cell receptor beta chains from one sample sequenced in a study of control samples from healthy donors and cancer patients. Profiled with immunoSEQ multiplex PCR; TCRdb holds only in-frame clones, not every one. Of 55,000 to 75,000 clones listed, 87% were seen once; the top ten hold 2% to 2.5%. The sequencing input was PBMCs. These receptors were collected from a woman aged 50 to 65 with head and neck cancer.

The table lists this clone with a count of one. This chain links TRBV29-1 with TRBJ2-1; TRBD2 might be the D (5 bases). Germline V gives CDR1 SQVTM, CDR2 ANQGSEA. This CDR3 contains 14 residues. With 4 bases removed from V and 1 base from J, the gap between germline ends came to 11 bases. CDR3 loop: CSVVRGPSYNEQFF. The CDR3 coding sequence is TGCAGCGTTGTCCGAGGGCCATCCTACAATGAGCAGTTCTTC.

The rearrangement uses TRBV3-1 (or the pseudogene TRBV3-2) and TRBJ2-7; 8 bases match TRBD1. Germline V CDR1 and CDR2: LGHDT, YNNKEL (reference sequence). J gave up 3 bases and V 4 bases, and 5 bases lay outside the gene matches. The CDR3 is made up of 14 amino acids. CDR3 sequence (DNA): TGTGCCAGCAGCCTAGGACAGGGAGGCTACGAGCAGTACTTC. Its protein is CASSLGQGGYEQYF.

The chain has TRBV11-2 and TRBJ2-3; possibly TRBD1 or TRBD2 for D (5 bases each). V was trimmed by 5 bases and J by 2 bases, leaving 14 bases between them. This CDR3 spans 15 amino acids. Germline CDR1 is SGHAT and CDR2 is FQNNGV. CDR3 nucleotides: TGTGCCAGCAGCCAAGGGCAGGGACCCACAGATACGCAGTATTTT. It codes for CASSQGQGPTDTQYF.

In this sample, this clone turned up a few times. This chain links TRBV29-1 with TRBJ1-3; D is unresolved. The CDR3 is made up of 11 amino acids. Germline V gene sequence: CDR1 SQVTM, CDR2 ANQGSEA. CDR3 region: CNAEEGNTIYF. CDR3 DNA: TGCAACGCCGAGGAGGGAAACACCATATATTTT.

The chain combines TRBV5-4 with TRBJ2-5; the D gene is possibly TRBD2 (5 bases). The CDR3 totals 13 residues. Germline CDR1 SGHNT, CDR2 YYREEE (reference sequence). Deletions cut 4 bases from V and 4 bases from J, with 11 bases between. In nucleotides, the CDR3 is TGTGCCAGCAGCCTCGGACTTCCAGAGACCCAGTACTTC. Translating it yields CASSLGLPETQYF. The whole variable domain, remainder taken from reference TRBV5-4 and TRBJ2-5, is ETGVTQSPTHLIKTRGQQVTLRCSSQSGHNTVSWYQQALGQGPQFIFQYYREEENGRGNFPPRFSGLQFPNYSSELNVNALELDDSALYLCASSLGLPETQYFGPGTRLLVL.

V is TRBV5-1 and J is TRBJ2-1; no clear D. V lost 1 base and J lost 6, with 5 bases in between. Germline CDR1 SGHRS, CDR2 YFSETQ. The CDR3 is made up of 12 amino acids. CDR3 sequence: CASSLTFNEQFF. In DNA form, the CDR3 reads TGCGCCAGCAGCTTGACCTTCAATGAGCAGTTCTTC.

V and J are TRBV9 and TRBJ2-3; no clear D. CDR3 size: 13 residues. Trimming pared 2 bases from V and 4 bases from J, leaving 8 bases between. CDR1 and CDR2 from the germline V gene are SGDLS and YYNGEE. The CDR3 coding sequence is TGTGCCAGCAGCGTTGGACGGGCAGATACGCAGTATTTT. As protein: CASSVGRADTQYF. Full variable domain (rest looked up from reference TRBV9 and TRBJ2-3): DSGVTQTPKHLITATGQRVTLRCSPRSGDLSVYWYQQSLDQGLQFLIQYYNGEERAKGNILERFSAQQFPDLHSELNLSSLELGDSALYFCASSVGRADTQYFGPGTRLTVL.

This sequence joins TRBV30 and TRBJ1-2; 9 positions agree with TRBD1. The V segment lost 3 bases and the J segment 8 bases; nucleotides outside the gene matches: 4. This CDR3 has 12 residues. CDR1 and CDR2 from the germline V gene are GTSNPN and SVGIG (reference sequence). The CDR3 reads CAWRQGADGYTF. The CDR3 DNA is TGTGCCTGGAGACAGGGGGCGGACGGCTACACCTTC. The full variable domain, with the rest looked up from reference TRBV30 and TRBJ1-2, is SQTIHQWPATLVQPVGSPLSLECTVEGTSNPNLYWYRQAAGRGLQLLFYSVGIGQISSEVPQNLSASRPQDRQFILSSKKLLLSDSGFYLCAWRQGADGYTFGSGTRLTVV.

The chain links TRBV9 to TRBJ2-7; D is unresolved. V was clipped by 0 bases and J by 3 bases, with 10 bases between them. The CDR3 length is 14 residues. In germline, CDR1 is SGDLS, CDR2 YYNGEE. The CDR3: CASSVDSGFYEQYF. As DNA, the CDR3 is TGTGCCAGCAGCGTAGATTCAGGATTCTACGAGCAGTACTTC.

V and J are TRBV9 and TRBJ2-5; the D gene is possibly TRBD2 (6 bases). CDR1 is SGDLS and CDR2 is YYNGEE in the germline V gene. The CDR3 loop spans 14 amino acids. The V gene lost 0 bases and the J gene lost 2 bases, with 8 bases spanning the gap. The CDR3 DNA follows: TGTGCCAGCAGCGTAGGGGGGGTGCAAGAGACCCAGTACTTC. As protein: CASSVGGVQETQYF.

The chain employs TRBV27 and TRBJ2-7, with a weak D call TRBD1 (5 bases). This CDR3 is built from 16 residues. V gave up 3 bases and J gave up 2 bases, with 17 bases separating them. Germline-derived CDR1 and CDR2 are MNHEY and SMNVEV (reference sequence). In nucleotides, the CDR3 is TGTGCCAGCAGTTTGGTCGGGCAGGGAAACACCTACGAGCAGTACTTC. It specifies CASSLVGQGNTYEQYF.

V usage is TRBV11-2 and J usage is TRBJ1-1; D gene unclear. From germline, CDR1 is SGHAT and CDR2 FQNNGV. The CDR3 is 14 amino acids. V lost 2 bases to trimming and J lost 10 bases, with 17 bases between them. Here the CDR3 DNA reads TGTGCCAGCAGCTTATATATTAGGAGTGACCCAGCTTTCTTT. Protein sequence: CASSLYIRSDPAFF.

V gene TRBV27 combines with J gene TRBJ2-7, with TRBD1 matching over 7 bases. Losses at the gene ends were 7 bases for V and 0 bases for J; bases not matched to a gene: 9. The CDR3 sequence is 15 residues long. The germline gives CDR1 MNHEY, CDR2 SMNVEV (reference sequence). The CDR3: CASNRGDRDSYEQYF. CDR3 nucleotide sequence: TGTGCCAGCAACCGTGGGGACAGAGACTCCTACGAGCAGTACTTC.

The CDR3 here is CASSQDTSGGPKDTQYF. CDR3 DNA sequence: TGTGCCAGCAGCCAAGATACTAGCGGGGGGCCGAAAGATACGCAGTATTTT. V gene TRBV4-2 combines with J gene TRBJ2-3; 12 bases match TRBD2. V lost 0 bases and J lost 5; bases outside the gene matches: 6. From germline, CDR1 is LGHNA and CDR2 YNFKEQ. This CDR3 is 17 amino acids long.

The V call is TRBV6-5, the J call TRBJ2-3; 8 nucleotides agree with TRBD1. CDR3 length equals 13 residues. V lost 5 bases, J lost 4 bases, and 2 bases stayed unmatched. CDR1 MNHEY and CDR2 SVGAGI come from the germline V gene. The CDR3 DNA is TGTGCCAGCAGTACGGACAGGGCAGATACGCAGTATTTT. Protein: CASSTDRADTQYF.

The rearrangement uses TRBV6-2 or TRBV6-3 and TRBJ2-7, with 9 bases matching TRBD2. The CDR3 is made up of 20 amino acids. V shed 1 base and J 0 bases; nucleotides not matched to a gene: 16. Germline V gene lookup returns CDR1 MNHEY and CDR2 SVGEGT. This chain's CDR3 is CASSYFLGRLAARSSYEQYF. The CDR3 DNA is TGTGCCAGCAGTTACTTCCTGGGTCGACTAGCGGCCCGCAGCTCCTACGAGCAGTACTTC.

Here the CDR3 DNA reads TGTGCCACCAGCAGAGATAGGGTAGCCGAGCAGTACTTC. The encoded protein is CATSRDRVAEQYF. V usage is TRBV15 and J usage is TRBJ2-7; D gene uncertain. The CDR3 is 13 residues long. Germline lookup yields CDR1 LNHNV and CDR2 YYDKDF (reference sequence). Between the trimmed V and J ends, which lost 0 bases and 6 bases, there was a span of 9 bases. The complete variable domain, with remaining parts taken from reference TRBV15 and TRBJ2-7, reads DAMVIQNPRYQVTQFGKPVTLSCSQTLNHNVMYWYQQKSSQAPKLLFHYYDKDFNNEADTPDNFQSRRPNTSFCFLDIRSPGLGDTAMYLCATSRDRVAEQYFGPGTRLTVT.

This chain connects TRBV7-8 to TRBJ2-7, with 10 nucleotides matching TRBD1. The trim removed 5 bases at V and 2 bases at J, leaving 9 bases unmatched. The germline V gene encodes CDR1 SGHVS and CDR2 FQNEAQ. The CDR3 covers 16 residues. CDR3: CASSPRTGTGAYEQYF. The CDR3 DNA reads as TGTGCCAGCAGCCCCCGAACCGGGACAGGGGCCTACGAGCAGTACTTC.

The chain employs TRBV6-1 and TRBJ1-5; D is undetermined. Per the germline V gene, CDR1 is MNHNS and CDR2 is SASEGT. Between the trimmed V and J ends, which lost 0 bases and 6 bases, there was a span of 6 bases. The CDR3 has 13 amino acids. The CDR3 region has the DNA TGTGCCAGCAGTGAAGCTACCGGTCAGCCCCAGCATTTT. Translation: CASSEATGQPQHF.